These 7 T cell receptor beta chains were sequenced from one sample in a study of shared clonotypes between healthy human individuals. Clones were sequenced by immunoSEQ multiplex PCR, and TCRdb holds only the in-frame ones, with some missing. The table shows 2 million to 3 million clones, with over 85% occurring only once. Sequences were obtained from naive CD4+ T cells from PBMCs. Subset meaning: CD45RA+ positively selected. The receptors stem from a man younger than 35 in good health. Some clones in this sample may be carry-over from other donors' samples.

The genes are TRBV29-1 and TRBJ2-7; 9 nucleotides agree with TRBD2. Losses at the gene ends were 4 bases for V and 2 bases for J; bases not matched to a gene: 6. This CDR3 has 14 amino acids. The germline V gene has CDR1 SQVTM and CDR2 ANQGSEA. The CDR3 region has the DNA TGCAGCGTTGTACGTAGCGGGGGAGCCTACGAGCAGTACTTC. Its translation: CSVVRSGGAYEQYF.

The V and J genes are TRBV19 and TRBJ1-5; no firm D call. Trimming took 5 bases from V and 0 from J, leaving 11 bases between them. The CDR3 spans 15 residues. Germline V CDR1 and CDR2: LNHDA, SQIVND (reference sequence). The DNA for the CDR3 is TGTGCCAGTAGTTGCCGAGATTATAGCAATCAGCCCCAGCATTTT. It is translated as CASSCRDYSNQPQHF.

V is TRBV28 and J is TRBJ1-1; D is unresolved. CDR1 is MDHEN and CDR2 is SYDVKM in the germline V gene. V lost 6 bases and J 5 bases, leaving 16 bases between the germline ends. The CDR3 spans 14 residues. The CDR3 spells CASSLPSGRTEAFF. In DNA form, the CDR3 reads TGTGCCAGCAGCCTTCCTTCCGGGAGAACTGAAGCTTTCTTT. The variable domain in full, with the rest retrieved from reference TRBV28 and TRBJ1-1, is DVKVTQSSRYLVKRTGEKVFLECVQDMDHENMFWYRQDPGLGLRLIYFSYDVKMKEKGDIPEGYSVSREKKERFSLILESASTNQTSMYLCASSLPSGRTEAFFGQGTRLTVV.

This clone has only one observation. The rearrangement joins TRBV6-1 to TRBJ2-3; D remains ambiguous. The germline V gene encodes CDR1 MNHNS and CDR2 SASEGT. Trimming pared 2 bases from V and 0 bases from J, leaving 6 bases between. This CDR3 comprises 14 residues. The CDR3 nucleotides read TGTGCCAGCAGTGAAAGACTGAGCACAGATACGCAGTATTTT. Translated: CASSERLSTDTQYF.

V gene TRBV28 combines with J gene TRBJ2-3; no definite D call. Germline values: CDR1 MDHEN, CDR2 SYDVKM. Trimming stripped 7 bases from V and 0 bases from J, with 14 bases between. The CDR3 runs 15 residues. CDR3 residues: CASIGQQTSTDTQYF. In DNA form, the CDR3 reads TGTGCCAGCATTGGGCAGCAAACTAGCACAGATACGCAGTATTTT.

This chain uses TRBV30 with TRBJ2-7; D remains ambiguous. This CDR3 comprises 11 residues. Germline V gene lookup returns CDR1 GTSNPN and CDR2 SVGIG (reference sequence). V lost 3 bases and J 6 bases, leaving 9 bases between the germline ends. The CDR3 bases are TGTGCCTGGAGCGGTGGTCCCGAGCAGTACTTC. Its protein is CAWSGGPEQYF.

The rearrangement links TRBV14 to TRBJ2-7, with TRBD1 matching over 8 bases. V shed 1 base, J shed 3 bases, and the junction held 11 bases outside the gene matches. The length of the CDR3 is 17 residues. Per the germline V gene, CDR1 is SGHDN and CDR2 is FVKESK. CDR3 DNA sequence: TGTGCCAGCAGCCAAGGACAGGGGTCCTTAGATCGCTACGAGCAGTACTTC. It specifies CASSQGQGSLDRYEQYF. The complete variable domain, with remaining parts taken from reference TRBV14 and TRBJ2-7, reads EAGVTQFPSHSVIEKGQTVTLRCDPISGHDNLYWYRRVMGKEIKFLLHFVKESKQDESGMPNNRFLAERTGGTYSTLKVQPAELEDSGVYFCASSQGQGSLDRYEQYFGPGTRLTVT.